This entry describes one T cell receptor beta chain. This specimen belongs to a study of blood T cell repertoires in COVID-19. Across the study: Sites across the United States, Italy and Spain contributed samples from acute and convalescent COVID-19.

As handled by the study authors: Quantification of nucleated cells was approximated via reference gene primer amplification. Sequencing was performed with immunoSEQ multiplex PCR; in TCRdb, only in-frame clones are kept and a portion is missing. The D gene and trimming were derived from the DNA, and the V and J assignments and clone size from that table. The sample lists over 50,000 clones; more than 85% were seen once. This CDR3 has 17 amino acids. Germline V CDR1 and CDR2: SGDLS, YYNGEE. Trimming removed 3 bases from V and 6 bases from J, with 24 bases in between. Sequenced material: peripheral blood. The source is a man aged 45 to 65 with active COVID-19. The V gene is TRBV9, the J gene TRBJ1-2; D gene ambiguous. CDR3 sequence (DNA): TGTGCCAGCAGCGGCAGTGCACTCAGGAGGAAGAGGGATGGCTACACCTTC. Its translation is CASSGSALRRKRDGYTF.